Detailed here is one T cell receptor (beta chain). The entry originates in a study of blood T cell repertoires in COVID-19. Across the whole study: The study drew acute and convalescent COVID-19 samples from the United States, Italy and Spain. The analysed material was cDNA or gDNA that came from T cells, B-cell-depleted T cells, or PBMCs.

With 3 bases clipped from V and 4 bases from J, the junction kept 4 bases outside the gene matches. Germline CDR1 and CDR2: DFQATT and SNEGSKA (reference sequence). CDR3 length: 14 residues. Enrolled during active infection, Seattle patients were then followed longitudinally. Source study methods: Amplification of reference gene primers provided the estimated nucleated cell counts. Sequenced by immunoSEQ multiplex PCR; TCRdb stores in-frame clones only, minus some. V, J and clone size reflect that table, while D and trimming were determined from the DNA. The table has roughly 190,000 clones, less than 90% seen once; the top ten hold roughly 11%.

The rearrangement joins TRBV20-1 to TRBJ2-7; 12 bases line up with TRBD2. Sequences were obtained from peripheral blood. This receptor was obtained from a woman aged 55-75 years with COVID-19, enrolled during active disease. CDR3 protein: CSASFLAGGYEQYF. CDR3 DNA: TGCAGTGCTAGTTTTCTAGCGGGAGGGTACGAGCAGTACTTC.